This TCR beta chain was identified in a study of beta chain features in type 1 diabetes (dated by TCRdb to 2017 to 2018). In the study overall: Mean age, gender distribution, total cell number and subset yield did not differ between patients and healthy donors. A total of about 99,000,000 sorted cells were examined across all samples, and RNA yield correlated strongly with the number of cells per subset. In the study, TCRB repertoires of sorted circulating CD4+ T cell subsets from recently diagnosed type 1 diabetes patients were compared with those of matched healthy donors. Regulatory and stem cell-like memory subsets were obtained from only 8 patients and roughly 8 healthy donors, while naive and central memory subsets were obtained from all 30 or so donors. The full study reports these points: Because cDNA was sequenced instead of genomic DNA, activated cells with high expression could be over-represented, although the groups did not differ in activation or CD3 levels. In all four CD4+ subsets, TCRB CDR3 length was moderately but significantly shorter in type 1 diabetes patients. PCR might favor shorter templates, but patient and control samples were amplified and corrected together, so any skew would affect both groups equally. Naive, central memory and regulatory TCRB repertoires appeared to be more alike among patients than among healthy donors. At VDJ recombination sites, patients with type 1 diabetes made fewer insertions and deleted more nucleotides, a pattern implying thymic rearrangement abnormalities. Only small numbers of individuals were included in the HLA sub-analyses, which left unresolved whether HLA type had any influence on TCRB rearrangement.

From each donor, a single peripheral blood sample of around 0.12 L on average was drawn into heparinised tubes. Naive, central memory, regulatory and stem cell-like memory CD4+ T cells were sorted on a BD FACSAria II using a panel including CD45RO, CCR7, CD25, CD127, CD95 and CD27. Purity was above 95% for every sorted population. PBMCs were separated immediately by Lymphoprep density gradient centrifugation and were stained directly, without being cultured. To minimize batch effects, samples were stained and sorted in pairs, one healthy donor with one patient per experiment. The entire amount of isolated RNA was reverse transcribed using the High Capacity cDNA Reverse Transcription Kit, so the sequenced TCRB transcripts were expressed ones. Naive, central memory and regulatory T cell samples underwent deep immunoSEQ sequencing, averaging approximately 3.3 million total reads per sample. Sorted cells were lysed in RLT buffer and RNA was extracted with DNase-treated RNeasy Micro or Mini kits, depending on cell number. Each cell subset was processed on its own to prevent cross-contamination, while patient and healthy donor samples were processed together. The immunoSEQ multiplex PCR was used to amplify TCRB sequences from cDNA, yielding 87-bp fragments that span the CDR3 region. Sequencing of the amplicons was done on the Illumina HiSeq platform. The source study handled its data this way. Synthetic template baselines were used to correct PCR bias computationally, reads within Hamming distance 2 were collapsed together, and singletons that could not be merged were discarded. Reads were aligned to IMGT to assign V, D and J genes, CDR3 length, and insertions or deletions at six rearrangement sites. Clonotype counts were normalized to sorted cell number within each subset before computing true diversity and Gini coefficients with the tcR R package. Repertoire sharing was quantified using the overlap coefficient calculated on TCRB nucleotide sequences. Out-of-frame TCRB sequences from naive cells were analyzed as a proxy for the pre-selection repertoire. Entries here come from immuneACCESS through TCRdb and include only in-frame sequences with V and J called. Some clones fail to appear in such tables; in the studies checked, an unresolved V gene covers under half of the shortfall, and the cause of the remainder is unknown. The V and J calls and clone size were taken over from that table, and D and trimming were inferred from the DNA. For this sample there are some 280,000 clones; 14% appear just once. Jointly, the top ten make up 0.017% of the sample.

Compared with germline, V lacks 5 bases and J lacks 0 bases; bases without a gene match: 6. According to the germline V gene, CDR1 reads MDHEN and CDR2 reads SYDVKM. The CDR3 starts with the cysteine, ends with the phenylalanine, and has 16 residues. Here the CDR3 DNA is all that survives: 48 bases in frame from base 1. This clone came up a few times. No antigen is known for it. Per-nucleotide qualities are absent, and no much larger clonotype sits a single base away. The chain employs TRBV28 and TRBJ1-5, and 8 junctional nucleotides match TRBD1. This TCR came from a man younger than 45 with type 1 diabetes. Sequencing was performed on naive CD4+ T cells from blood. The cell subset or site label corresponds to: true naive CD4+ T cells. The CDR3 region has the sequence CASSEDRDASNQPQHF. The DNA reads TGTGCCAGCAGTGAGGACAGGGACGCTAGCAATCAGCCCCAGCATTTT.